This T cell receptor (beta chain) was observed in a study of T-cell reconstitution after alpha-beta-depleted transplantation in children. Unique molecular identifiers were used in preparing the TCRbeta library. TCRdb reprocessed the PCR reads with MiXCR, giving one entry per CDR3 protein. The sample contains 700,000 or so distinct CDR3 sequences, around 14% of which appear only once. Broader study findings: The study reportedly traced alpha-beta T cells about two months after transplant to several hundred expanded graft clones. A year had passed since transplant, and T-cell counts and diversity by then came mostly from newly produced T cells. After transplant, high TCRbeta diversity at day 60 in some patients arose from surviving recipient T cells and thymic progenitors.

The CDR3 consists of 15 residues. From germline, CDR1 is MNHNS and CDR2 SASEGT. Trimming removed 5 bases at V and 5 bases at J, with 18 bases between. As for this clonotype: The antigen remains unidentified.

This specimen consisted of PBMCs, obtained before TCRalphabeta/CD19-depleted stem cell transplant. The chain couples TRBV6-1 to TRBJ2-5, with a possible D match to TRBD2 (5 bases). The receptor's source is a girl aged 2-9 years with congenital amegakaryocytic thrombocytopenia, due to receive a stem cell transplant. Written as DNA, the CDR3 is TGTGCCAGCAGTCCCTTTTCAGCGGCTCTTGAGACCCAGTACTTC. It specifies CASSPFSAALETQYF.